This T cell receptor beta chain is drawn from a study of T cell repertoires in ileal Crohn's disease. Whole-study context: Around 0.55 micrograms of biopsy DNA per sample underwent TCRB immunosequencing. General study points: Clonality above 26.8% at surgery always came with endoscopic recurrence. Active smokers at surgery had more clonal expansions than non-smokers.

Some clones are missing from TCRdb's copy, which holds only in-frame ones; the method was immunoSEQ multiplex PCR. Of 2,900 or so clones in the sample, 79% are singletons; the top ten hold 55% to 80%. This clone was detected only a few times. Its antigen is as yet unknown. The time point: proximal margin of the surgical specimen (macroscopically non-inflamed). Patients were adults with ileal or ileocolonic Crohn's disease needing resection. The V gene's germline CDR1 is DFQATT and CDR2 SNEGSKA (reference sequence). CDR3 length: 11 amino acids. With V trimmed by 5 bases and J by 6 bases, 3 bases remained unmatched.

This chain links TRBV20-1 with TRBJ2-7; 8 nucleotides match TRBD2. The clonotype comes from an adult with Crohn's disease. Source material: ileal tissue. The CDR3 loop is CSARRGGEQYF. The CDR3 DNA reads TGCAGTGCTCGCCGGGGGGGCGAGCAGTACTTC.